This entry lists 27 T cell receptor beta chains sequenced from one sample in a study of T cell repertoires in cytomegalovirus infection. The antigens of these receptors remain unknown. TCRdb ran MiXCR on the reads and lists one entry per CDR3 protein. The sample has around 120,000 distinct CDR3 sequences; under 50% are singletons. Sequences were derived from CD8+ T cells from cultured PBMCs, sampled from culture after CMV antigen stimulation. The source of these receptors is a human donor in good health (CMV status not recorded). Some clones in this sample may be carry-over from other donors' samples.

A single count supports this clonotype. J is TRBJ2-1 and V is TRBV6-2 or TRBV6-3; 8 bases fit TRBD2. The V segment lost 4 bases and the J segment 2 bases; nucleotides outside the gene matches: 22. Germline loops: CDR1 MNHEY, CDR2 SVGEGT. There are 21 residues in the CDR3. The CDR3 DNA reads TGTGCCAGCAGTTTCCACTACCGAGCGGGGGCCCCTGTAGGGCCCTACAATGAGCAGTTCTTC. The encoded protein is CASSFHYRAGAPVGPYNEQFF.

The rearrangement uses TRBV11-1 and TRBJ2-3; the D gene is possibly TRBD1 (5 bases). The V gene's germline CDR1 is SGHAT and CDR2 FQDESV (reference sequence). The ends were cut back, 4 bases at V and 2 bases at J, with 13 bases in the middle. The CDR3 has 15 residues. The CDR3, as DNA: TGTGCCAGCAGCTCCCAGTGGGGCAACACAGATACGCAGTATTTT. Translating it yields CASSSQWGNTDTQYF.

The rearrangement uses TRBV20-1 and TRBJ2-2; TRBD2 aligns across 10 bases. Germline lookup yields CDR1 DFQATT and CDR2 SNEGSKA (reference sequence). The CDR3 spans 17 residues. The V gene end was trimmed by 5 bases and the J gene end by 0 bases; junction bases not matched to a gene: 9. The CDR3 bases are TGCAGTGCTGCTAGCGGGGGTACGGGGTCGAACACCGGGGAGCTGTTTTTT. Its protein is CSAASGGTGSNTGELFF.

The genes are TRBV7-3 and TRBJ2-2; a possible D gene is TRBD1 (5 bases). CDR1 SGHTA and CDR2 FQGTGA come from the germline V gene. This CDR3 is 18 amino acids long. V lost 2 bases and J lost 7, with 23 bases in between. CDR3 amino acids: CASSLLAGWTIGFGELFF. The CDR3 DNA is TGTGCCAGCAGCTTATTGGCTGGGTGGACAATTGGGTTCGGGGAGCTGTTTTTT.

The CDR3 here is CASSLGPHTFF. The CDR3 bases are TGTGCCAGCAGCTTAGGGCCGCATACGTTTTTT. The chain recombines TRBV7-9 with TRBJ2-2; D call uncertain. Trimming cost V 1 base and J 16 bases, with 10 bases left between them. The V gene's germline CDR1 is SEHNR and CDR2 FQNEAQ (reference sequence). This CDR3 is built from 11 residues.

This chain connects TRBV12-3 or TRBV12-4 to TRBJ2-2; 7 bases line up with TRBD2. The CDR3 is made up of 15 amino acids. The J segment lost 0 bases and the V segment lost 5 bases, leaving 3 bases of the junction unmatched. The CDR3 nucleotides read TGTGCCAGCAGTACTAGCGCCGCGAACACCGGGGAGCTGTTTTTT. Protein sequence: CASSTSAANTGELFF.

The CDR3 region is CASSPQEGAMNQPQHF. As DNA, the CDR3 is TGTGCCAGCAGCCCCCAGGAAGGGGCCATGAATCAGCCCCAGCATTTT. This chain links TRBV4-2 with TRBJ1-5; possible D gene TRBD1, 5 bases. V dropped 4 bases and J dropped 4 bases, with 17 bases sitting between them. The CDR3 runs 16 residues. Germline V CDR1 and CDR2: LGHNA, YNFKEQ.

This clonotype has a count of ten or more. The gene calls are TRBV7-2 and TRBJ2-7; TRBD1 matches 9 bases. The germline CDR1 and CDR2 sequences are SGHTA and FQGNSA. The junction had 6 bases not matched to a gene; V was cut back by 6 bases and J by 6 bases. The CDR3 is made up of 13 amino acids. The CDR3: CASSSGTGSEQYF. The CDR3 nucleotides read TGTGCCAGCAGTTCCGGGACAGGGAGCGAGCAGTACTTC.

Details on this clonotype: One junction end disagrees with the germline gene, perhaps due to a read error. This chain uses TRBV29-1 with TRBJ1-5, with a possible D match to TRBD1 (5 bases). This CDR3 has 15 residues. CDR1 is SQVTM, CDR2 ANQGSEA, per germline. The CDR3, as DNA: TGCAGCGTCCTTGGCCGTGGGGGGTTCAATGAGCCCCAGCATTTT. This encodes CSVLGRGGFNEPQHF.

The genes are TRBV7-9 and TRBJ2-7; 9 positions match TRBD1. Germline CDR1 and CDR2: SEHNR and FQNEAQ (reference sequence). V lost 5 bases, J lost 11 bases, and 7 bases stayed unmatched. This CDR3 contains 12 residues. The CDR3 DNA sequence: TGTGCCAGCAGCCCCCCGGGACAGGGAAAGTACTTC. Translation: CASSPPGQGKYF. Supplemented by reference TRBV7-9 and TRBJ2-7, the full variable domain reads DTGVSQNPRHKITKRGQNVTFRCDPISEHNRLYWYRQTLGQGPEFLTYFQNEAQLEKSRLLSDRFSAERPKGSFSTLEIQRTEQGDSAMYLCASSPPGQGKYFGPGTRLTVT.

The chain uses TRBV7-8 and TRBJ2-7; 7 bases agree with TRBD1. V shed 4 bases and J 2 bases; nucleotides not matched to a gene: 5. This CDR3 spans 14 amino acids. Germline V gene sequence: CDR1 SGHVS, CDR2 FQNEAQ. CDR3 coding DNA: TGTGCCAGCAGCTCCGGGACAGAACCCTACGAGCAGTACTTC. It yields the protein CASSSGTEPYEQYF.

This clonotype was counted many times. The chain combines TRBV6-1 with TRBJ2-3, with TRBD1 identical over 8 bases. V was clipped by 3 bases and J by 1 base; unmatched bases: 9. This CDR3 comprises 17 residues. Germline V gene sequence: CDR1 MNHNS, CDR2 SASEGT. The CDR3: CASSDLGTGLGTDTQYF. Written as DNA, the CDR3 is TGTGCCAGCAGTGACTTAGGGACAGGACTTGGCACAGATACGCAGTATTTT.

CDR3 DNA sequence: TGTGCCGTGAACTTCTATATCAATGAGCAGTTCTTC. Its translation is CAVNFYINEQFF. The V gene is TRBV2, the J gene TRBJ2-1; D unclear. The V gene's germline CDR1 is SNHLY and CDR2 FYNNEI. V lost 11 bases to trimming and J lost 6 bases, with 14 bases between them. The CDR3 is 12 amino acids.

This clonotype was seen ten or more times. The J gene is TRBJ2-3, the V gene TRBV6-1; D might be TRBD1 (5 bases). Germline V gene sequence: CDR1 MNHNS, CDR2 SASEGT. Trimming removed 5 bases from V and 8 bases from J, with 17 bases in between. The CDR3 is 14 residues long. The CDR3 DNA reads TGTGCCAGCAGTCTCGACGCAGGGTTAGGTACGCAGTATTTT. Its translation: CASSLDAGLGTQYF.

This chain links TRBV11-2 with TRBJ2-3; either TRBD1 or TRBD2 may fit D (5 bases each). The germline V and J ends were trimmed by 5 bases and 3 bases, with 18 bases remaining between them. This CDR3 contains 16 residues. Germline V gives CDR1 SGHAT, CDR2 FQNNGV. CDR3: CASSPAPGQVTDTQYF. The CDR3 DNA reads TGTGCCAGCAGCCCTGCCCCGGGGCAAGTGACAGATACGCAGTATTTT. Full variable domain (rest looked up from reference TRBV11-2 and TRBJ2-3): EAGVAQSPRYKIIEKRQSVAFWCNPISGHATLYWYQQILGQGPKLLIQFQNNGVVDDSQLPKDRFSAERLKGVDSTLKIQPAKLEDSAVYLCASSPAPGQVTDTQYFGPGTRLTVL.

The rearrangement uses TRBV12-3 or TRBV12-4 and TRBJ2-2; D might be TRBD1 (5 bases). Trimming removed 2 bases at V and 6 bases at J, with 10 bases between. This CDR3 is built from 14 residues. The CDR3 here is CASSLQGGAGELFF. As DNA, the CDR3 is TGTGCCAGCAGTTTACAGGGTGGGGCCGGGGAGCTGTTTTTT.

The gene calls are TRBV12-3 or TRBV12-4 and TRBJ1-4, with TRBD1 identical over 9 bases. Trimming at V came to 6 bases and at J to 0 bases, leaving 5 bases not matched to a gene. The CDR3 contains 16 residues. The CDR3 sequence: CASSLGQGATNEKLFF. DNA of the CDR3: TGTGCCAGCAGCTTGGGACAGGGAGCAACTAATGAAAAACTGTTTTTT.

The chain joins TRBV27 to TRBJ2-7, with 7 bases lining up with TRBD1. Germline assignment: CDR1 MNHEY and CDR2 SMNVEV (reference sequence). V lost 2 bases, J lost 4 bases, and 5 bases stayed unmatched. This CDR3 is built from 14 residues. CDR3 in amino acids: CASSLGRGMYEQYF. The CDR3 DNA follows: TGTGCCAGCAGTTTAGGCAGGGGGATGTACGAGCAGTACTTC.

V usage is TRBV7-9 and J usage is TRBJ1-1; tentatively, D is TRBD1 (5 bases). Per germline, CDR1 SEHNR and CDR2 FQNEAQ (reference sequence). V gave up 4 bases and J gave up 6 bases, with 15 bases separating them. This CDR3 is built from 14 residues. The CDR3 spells CASSSSMGQAEAFF. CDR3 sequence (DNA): TGTGCCAGCAGCTCCTCCATGGGGCAGGCTGAAGCTTTCTTT.

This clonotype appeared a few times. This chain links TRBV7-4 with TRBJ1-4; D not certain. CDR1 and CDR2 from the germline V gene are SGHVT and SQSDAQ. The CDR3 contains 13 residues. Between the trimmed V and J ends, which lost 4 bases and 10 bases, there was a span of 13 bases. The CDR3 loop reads CASSYNPDGKLFF. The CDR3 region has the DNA TGTGCCAGCAGCTACAACCCCGACGGAAAACTGTTTTTT.

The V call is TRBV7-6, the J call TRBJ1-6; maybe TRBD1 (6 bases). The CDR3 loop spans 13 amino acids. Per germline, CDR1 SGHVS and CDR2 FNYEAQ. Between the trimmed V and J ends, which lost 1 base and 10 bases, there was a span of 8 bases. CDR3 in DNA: TGTGCCAGCAGCTTAGAACAGGGATCACCCCTCCACTTT. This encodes CASSLEQGSPLHF.

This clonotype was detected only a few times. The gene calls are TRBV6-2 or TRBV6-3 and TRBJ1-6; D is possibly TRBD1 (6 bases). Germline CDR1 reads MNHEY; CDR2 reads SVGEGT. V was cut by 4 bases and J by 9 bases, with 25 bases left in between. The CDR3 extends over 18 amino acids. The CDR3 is CASSFDYRDLDWSSPLHF. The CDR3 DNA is TGTGCCAGCAGTTTCGACTACAGGGATCTGGATTGGAGTTCACCCCTCCACTTT.

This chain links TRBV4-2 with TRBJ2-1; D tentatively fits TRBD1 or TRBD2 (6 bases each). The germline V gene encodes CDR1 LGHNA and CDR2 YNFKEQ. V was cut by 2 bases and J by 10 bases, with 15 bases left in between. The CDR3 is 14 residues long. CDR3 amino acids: CASSQYRDSGEQFF. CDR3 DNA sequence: TGTGCCAGCAGCCAATACAGGGACTCCGGGGAGCAGTTCTTC.

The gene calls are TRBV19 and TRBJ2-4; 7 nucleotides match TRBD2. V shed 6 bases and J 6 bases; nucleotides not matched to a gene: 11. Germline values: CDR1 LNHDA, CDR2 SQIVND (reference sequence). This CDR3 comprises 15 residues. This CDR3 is CASRTMGGSGNIQYF. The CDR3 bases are TGTGCCAGTAGAACCATGGGGGGGAGTGGAAACATTCAGTACTTC.

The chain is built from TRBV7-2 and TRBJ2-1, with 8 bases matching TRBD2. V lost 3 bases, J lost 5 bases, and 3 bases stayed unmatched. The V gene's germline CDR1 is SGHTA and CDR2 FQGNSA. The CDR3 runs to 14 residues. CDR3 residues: CASSFVAGNNEQFF. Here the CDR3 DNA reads TGTGCCAGCAGCTTCGTAGCGGGGAACAATGAGCAGTTCTTC.

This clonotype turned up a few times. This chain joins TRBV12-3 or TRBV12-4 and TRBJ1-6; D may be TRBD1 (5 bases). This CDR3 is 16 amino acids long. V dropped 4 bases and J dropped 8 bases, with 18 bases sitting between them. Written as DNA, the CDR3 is TGTGCCAGCAGTTATACGGGGGGGAGAGGCCATTCACCCCTCCACTTT. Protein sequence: CASSYTGGRGHSPLHF.

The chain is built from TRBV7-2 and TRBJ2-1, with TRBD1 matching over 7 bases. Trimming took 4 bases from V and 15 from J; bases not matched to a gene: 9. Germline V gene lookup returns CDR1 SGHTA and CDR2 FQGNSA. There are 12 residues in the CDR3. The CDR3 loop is CASSSHYRGMFF. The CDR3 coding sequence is TGTGCCAGCAGCTCCCACTACAGGGGCATGTTCTTC.